Presented here are 14 T cell receptor beta chains from one specimen sequenced in a study of sequential checkpoint blockade in melanoma. This table comes from immunoSEQ multiplex PCR, and its TCRdb copy is limited to in-frame clones, with some not included. The sample has under 25,000 clones; 73% are singletons. The treatment is: randomized to nivolumab then ipilimumab (arm A) or the reverse (arm B). The source was CD8+ T cells sorted from blood (inferred from file names), collected from a patient given nivolumab and ipilimumab in sequence. Receptor source: a human donor with melanoma.

The genes are TRBV6-1 and TRBJ1-5; weak D call: TRBD1 (6 bases). The length of the CDR3 is 15 residues. Trimming pared 1 base from V and 2 bases from J, leaving 9 bases between. Germline-derived CDR1 and CDR2 are MNHNS and SASEGT. The CDR3 region has the DNA TGTGCCAGCAGTGAAGGACAGGCGCGCAATCAGCCCCAGCATTTT. This gives the protein CASSEGQARNQPQHF.

J is TRBJ2-3 and V is TRBV6-5; D may be TRBD2 (5 bases). Germline CDR1 MNHEY, CDR2 SVGAGI. Trimming stripped 3 bases from V and 2 bases from J, with 9 bases between. The CDR3 runs to 14 residues. The CDR3 is CASSYEGYTDTQYF. CDR3 sequence (DNA): TGTGCCAGCAGTTATGAGGGCTACACAGATACGCAGTATTTT.

This chain joins TRBV19 and TRBJ1-1; D possibly corresponds to TRBD1 (5 bases). CDR1 and CDR2 (germline): LNHDA, SQIVND (reference sequence). Between the trimmed V and J ends, which lost 10 bases and 2 bases, there was a span of 11 bases. The CDR3 runs to 12 residues. CDR3 DNA: TGTGCCACTTCCCAGGGAAACACTGAAGCTTTCTTT. This translates into CATSQGNTEAFF.

Details on this clone: Germline is not matched at one junction end, which may reflect a read error. Additional DNA sequences in this sample encode the identical CDR3. The rearrangement joins TRBV6-5 to TRBJ2-2, with D perhaps TRBD1 (6 bases). Germline CDR1 is MNHEY and CDR2 is SVGAGI. This CDR3 region has 13 residues. The CDR3 here is CASNQGNTGELFF. CDR3 coding DNA: TGTGCCAGCAACCAGGGGAACACCGGGGAGCTGTTTTTC.

The gene calls are TRBV5-1 and TRBJ2-7, with 7 bases aligning to TRBD1. CDR3 size: 16 residues. Germline V gene lookup returns CDR1 SGHRS and CDR2 YFSETQ. J lost 2 bases, V lost 4 bases, and 12 bases had no gene match. This chain's CDR3 is CASSAGQAPPAYEQYF. The CDR3 DNA reads TGCGCCAGCAGCGCCGGACAGGCCCCCCCCGCCTACGAGCAGTACTTC.

The rearrangement joins TRBV9 to TRBJ2-5; 7 nucleotides agree with TRBD1. The end of the DNA is better explained by TRBJ2-7, so the J call may be wrong. The CDR3 loop spans 15 amino acids. The V gene's germline CDR1 is SGDLS and CDR2 YYNGEE. The DNA of the CDR3 is TGTGCCAGCAGCGTAGGAGGGGGCGCGCACTACGAGCAGTACTTC. Protein: CASSVGGGAHYEQYF.

The chain has TRBV5-6 and TRBJ1-5; D gene uncertain. In germline, CDR1 is SGHDT, CDR2 YYEEEE. There are 15 residues in the CDR3. V was cut by 5 bases and J by 1 base, with 13 bases left in between. In DNA, the CDR3 is TGTGCCAGCAGTTCGTGGCCGGGGAGCAATCAGCCCCAGCATTTT. It translates to CASSSWPGSNQPQHF.

The rearrangement links TRBV14 to TRBJ2-7; weak D call: TRBD1 (5 bases). This CDR3 has 16 amino acids. Germline loops: CDR1 SGHDN, CDR2 FVKESK. V was trimmed by 0 bases and J by 0 bases, leaving 12 bases between them. CDR3 DNA: TGTGCCAGCAGCCAAGAAGGGGCAGGACGCTCCTACGAGCAGTACTTC. This encodes CASSQEGAGRSYEQYF.

This chain joins TRBV28 and TRBJ2-2; 7 bases line up with TRBD1. The CDR3 runs 16 residues. Germline assignment: CDR1 MDHEN and CDR2 SYDVKM. Trimming at V came to 4 bases and at J to 8 bases, leaving 13 bases not matched to a gene. The chain's CDR3 is CASSSLGQLLMGELFF. Written as DNA, the CDR3 is TGTGCCAGCAGTTCGCTGGGACAGCTCCTGATGGGGGAGCTGTTTTTT.

The genes are TRBV5-1 and TRBJ2-7; 11 bases are a match to TRBD1. In germline, CDR1 is SGHRS, CDR2 YFSETQ. The V gene end was trimmed by 3 bases and the J gene end by 2 bases; junction bases not matched to a gene: 7. The CDR3 loop spans 16 amino acids. Written as DNA, the CDR3 is TGCGCCAGCAGCTCCCTTGAGGGACAGGGGGCCTACGAGCAGTACTTC. Its protein is CASSSLEGQGAYEQYF.

The J gene is TRBJ2-7, the V gene TRBV2, with D perhaps TRBD1 (7 bases). Germline values: CDR1 SNHLY, CDR2 FYNNEI. There are 16 residues in the CDR3. Trimming shortened V by 0 bases and J by 4 bases, and 16 bases separated the two germline ends. This chain's CDR3 is CASSEAGGTVLYEQYF. In DNA, the CDR3 is TGTGCCAGCAGTGAAGCTGGCGGGACAGTCCTTTACGAGCAGTACTTC.

The chain has TRBV6-5 and TRBJ1-1, with 9 bases identical to TRBD1. The V and J ends lost 5 bases and 4 bases, in that order; junction bases with no gene match: 2. CDR1 is MNHEY and CDR2 is SVGAGI in the germline V gene. The CDR3 has 13 amino acids. The CDR3 loop reads CASSPQGATEAFF. DNA for the CDR3: TGTGCCAGCAGTCCACAGGGGGCCACTGAAGCTTTCTTT.

The chain links TRBV7-6 to TRBJ1-1, with 7 bases identical to TRBD1. This CDR3 has 14 amino acids. The junction had 3 bases not matched to a gene; V was cut back by 1 base and J by 4 bases. Germline CDR1 SGHVS, CDR2 FNYEAQ. This CDR3 is CASSLGKGATEAFF. As DNA, the CDR3 is TGTGCCAGCAGCTTAGGTAAGGGGGCCACTGAAGCTTTCTTT. The full variable domain, its missing parts supplied by reference TRBV7-6 and TRBJ1-1, is GAGVSQSPRYKVTKRGQDVALRCDPISGHVSLYWYRQALGQGPEFLTYFNYEAQQDKSGLPNDRFSAERPEGSISTLTIQRTEQRDSAMYRCASSLGKGATEAFFGQGTRLTVV.

The chain couples TRBV5-4 to TRBJ2-1, with 9 bases that match TRBD2. Germline values: CDR1 SGHNT, CDR2 YYREEE (reference sequence). This CDR3 spans 16 amino acids. The junction had 10 bases not matched to a gene; V was cut back by 1 base and J by 8 bases. CDR3 amino acids: CASSLFERGALDEQFF. In DNA form, the CDR3 reads TGTGCCAGCAGCTTGTTCGAGCGGGGGGCCTTGGATGAGCAGTTCTTC.